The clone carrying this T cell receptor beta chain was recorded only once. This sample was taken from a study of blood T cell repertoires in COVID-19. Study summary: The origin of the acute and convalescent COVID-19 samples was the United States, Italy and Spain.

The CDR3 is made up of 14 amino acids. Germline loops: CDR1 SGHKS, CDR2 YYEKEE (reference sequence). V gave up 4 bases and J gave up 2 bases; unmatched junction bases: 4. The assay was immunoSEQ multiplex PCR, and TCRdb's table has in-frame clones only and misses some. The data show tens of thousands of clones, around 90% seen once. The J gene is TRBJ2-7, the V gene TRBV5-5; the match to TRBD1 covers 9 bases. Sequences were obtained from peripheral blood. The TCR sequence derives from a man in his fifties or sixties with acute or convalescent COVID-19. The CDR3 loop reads CASSGTGPPYEQYF. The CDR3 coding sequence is TGTGCCAGCAGCGGGACAGGGCCACCCTACGAGCAGTACTTC.